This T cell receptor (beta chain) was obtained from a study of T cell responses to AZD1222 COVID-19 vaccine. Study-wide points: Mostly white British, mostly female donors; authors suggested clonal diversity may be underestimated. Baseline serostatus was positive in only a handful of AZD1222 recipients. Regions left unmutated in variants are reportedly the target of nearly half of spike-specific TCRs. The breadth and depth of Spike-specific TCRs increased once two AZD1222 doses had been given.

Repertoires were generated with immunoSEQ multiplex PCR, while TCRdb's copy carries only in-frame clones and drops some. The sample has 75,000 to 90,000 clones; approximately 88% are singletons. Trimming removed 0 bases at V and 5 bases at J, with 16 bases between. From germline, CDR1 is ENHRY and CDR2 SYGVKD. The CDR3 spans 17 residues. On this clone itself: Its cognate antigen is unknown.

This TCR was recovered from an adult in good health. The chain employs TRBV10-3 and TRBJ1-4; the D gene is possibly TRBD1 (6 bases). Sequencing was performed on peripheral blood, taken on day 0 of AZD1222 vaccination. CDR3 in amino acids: CAISESSGLGANEKLFF. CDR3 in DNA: TGTGCCATCAGTGAGTCGTCGGGCCTGGGGGCCAATGAAAAACTGTTTTTT.